This T cell receptor (beta chain) emerged from a study of T cell responses to AZD1222 COVID-19 vaccine. Repertoires were generated with immunoSEQ multiplex PCR, while TCRdb's copy carries only in-frame clones and drops some. Counted here are about 140,000 clones, about nine tenths occurring once; the ten biggest clones make up roughly 5%. General study results and limits: Spike-wide coverage was observed for vaccine-associated CD4 TCRs, with dominant responses at 160-218 and 743-854.

Remarks on this clone: Its antigen is not known.

Germline V lookup: CDR1 MGHRA, CDR2 YSYEKL. Unmatched junction bases numbered 6, after V lost 3 bases and J lost 5 bases. The CDR3 runs 16 residues. The source was peripheral blood, collected on day 0 of AZD1222 vaccination. The TCR originated in an adult in good health. This sequence joins TRBV4-1 and TRBJ2-3, with 12 bases matching TRBD2. The CDR3 DNA follows: TGCGCCAGCAGCCACCCACTAGCGGGGGGTAGAGATACGCAGTATTTT. Residues: CASSHPLAGGRDTQYF.